This T cell receptor beta chain was found in a study of blood T cell repertoires in COVID-19. The wider study: Sites across the United States, Italy and Spain contributed samples from acute and convalescent COVID-19. Nucleic acid was either cDNA or gDNA, and it came from T cells, B-cell-depleted T cells, or PBMCs.

As originally analysed: Estimated nucleated cell counts came from reference gene primer amplification. Measured with immunoSEQ multiplex PCR; TCRdb has only the in-frame clones, and not every one. D and trimming were read from the DNA, whereas the V and J calls and clone size are those reported in that table. The sample holds about 87,000 clones, more than 75% seen once. The source material was peripheral blood. The receptor was isolated from a man aged 40-55 years with acute or convalescent COVID-19.

The CDR3 DNA is TGCAGCGTTGAATCCGGTGAAAAACTGTTTTTT. Translation: CSVESGEKLFF. The V call is TRBV29-1, the J call TRBJ1-4; D call uncertain. Trimming pared 2 bases from V and 7 bases from J, leaving 5 bases between. Germline assignment: CDR1 SQVTM and CDR2 ANQGSEA. CDR3 length: 11 residues.